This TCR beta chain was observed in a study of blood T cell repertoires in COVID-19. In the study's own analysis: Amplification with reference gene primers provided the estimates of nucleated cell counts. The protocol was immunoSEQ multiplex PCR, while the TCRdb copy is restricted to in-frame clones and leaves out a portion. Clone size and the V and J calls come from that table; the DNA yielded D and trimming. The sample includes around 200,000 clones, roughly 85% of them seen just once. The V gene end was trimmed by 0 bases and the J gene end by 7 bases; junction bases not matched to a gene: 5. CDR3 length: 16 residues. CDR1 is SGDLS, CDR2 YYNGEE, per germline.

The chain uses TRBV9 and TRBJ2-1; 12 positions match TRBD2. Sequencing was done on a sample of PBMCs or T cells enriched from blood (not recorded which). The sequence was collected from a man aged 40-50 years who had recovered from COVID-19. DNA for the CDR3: TGTGCCAGCAGCGTAGCGACTAGCGGGAGTCTAAATGAGCAGTTCTTC. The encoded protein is CASSVATSGSLNEQFF. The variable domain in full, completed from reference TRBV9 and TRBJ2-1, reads DSGVTQTPKHLITATGQRVTLRCSPRSGDLSVYWYQQSLDQGLQFLIQYYNGEERAKGNILERFSAQQFPDLHSELNLSSLELGDSALYFCASSVATSGSLNEQFFGPGTRLTVL.